This T cell receptor beta chain was recovered during a study of somatic mutations in cytotoxic T cells in rheumatoid arthritis. Germline CDR1 is WNHNN and CDR2 is SYGVQD (reference sequence). The CDR3 is 17 amino acids. Trimming removed 8 bases at V and 1 base at J, with 21 bases between. This clone has a single count. Its antigen is currently unknown. Notes on the study in general: Slight TRBV07 underrepresentation in rheumatoid arthritis patients went unadjusted for multiple comparisons.

Clones were read by immunoSEQ multiplex PCR, and TCRdb kept only the in-frame ones, dropping some. The sample yields 9,000 to 13,000 clones, 79% seen once. This chain connects TRBV10-1 to TRBJ2-4; D might be TRBD2 (6 bases). The TCR comes from an adult with rheumatoid arthritis. Sequencing was done on a sample of CD8+ T cells sorted from blood. The CDR3 region is CASRGGDDRGAKNIQYF. The CDR3 DNA reads as TGCGCCAGCCGCGGCGGGGACGATCGAGGGGCCAAAAACATTCAGTACTTC.